This note documents a single T cell receptor beta chain sequence. Its antigen is not known. The data are from a study of T cell repertoires in cytomegalovirus infection. In TCRdb, the reads were re-called with MiXCR into one record per CDR3 protein. Found here are some 920,000 distinct CDR3 sequences, around 30% of them singletons; the top ten hold over 13%. V dropped 6 bases and J dropped 7 bases, with 12 bases sitting between them. The CDR3 has 12 amino acids. The source was cultured CD8+ T cells from PBMCs, collected from culture after CMV antigen stimulation. The clonotype comes from a human donor in good health (CMV status not recorded). Some clones in this sample may be carry-over from other donors' samples. The chain joins TRBV12-3 or TRBV12-4 to TRBJ1-1; D is unresolved. The CDR3 sequence: CASSRGRFEAFF. CDR3 DNA: TGTGCCAGCAGCAGAGGACGGTTTGAAGCTTTCTTT.